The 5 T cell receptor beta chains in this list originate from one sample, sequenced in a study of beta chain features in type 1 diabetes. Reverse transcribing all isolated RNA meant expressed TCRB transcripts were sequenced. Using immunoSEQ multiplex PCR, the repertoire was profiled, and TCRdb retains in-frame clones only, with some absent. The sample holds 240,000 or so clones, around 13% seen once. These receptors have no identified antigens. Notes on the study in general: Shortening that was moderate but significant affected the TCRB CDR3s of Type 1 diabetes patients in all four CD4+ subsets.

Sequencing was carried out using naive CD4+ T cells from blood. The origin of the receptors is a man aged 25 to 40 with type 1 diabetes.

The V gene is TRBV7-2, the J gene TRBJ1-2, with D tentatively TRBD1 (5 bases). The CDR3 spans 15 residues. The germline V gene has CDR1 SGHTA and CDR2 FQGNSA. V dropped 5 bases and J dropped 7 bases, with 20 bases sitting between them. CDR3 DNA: TGTGCCAGCAGCCCGGGCGGGGTTTTTGGGGGTGGCTACACCTTC. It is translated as CASSPGGVFGGGYTF.

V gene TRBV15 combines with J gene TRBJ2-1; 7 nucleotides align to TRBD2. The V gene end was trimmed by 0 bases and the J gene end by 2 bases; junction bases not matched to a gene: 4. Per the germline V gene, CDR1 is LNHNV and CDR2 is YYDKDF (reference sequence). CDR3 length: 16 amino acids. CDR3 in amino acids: CATSRDASGPYNEQFF. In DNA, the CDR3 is TGTGCCACCAGCAGAGATGCTAGCGGCCCCTACAATGAGCAGTTCTTC.

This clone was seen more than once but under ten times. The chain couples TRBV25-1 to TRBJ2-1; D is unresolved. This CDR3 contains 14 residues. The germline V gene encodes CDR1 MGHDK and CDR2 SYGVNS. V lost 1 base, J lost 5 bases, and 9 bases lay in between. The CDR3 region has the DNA TGTGCCAGCAGTGAATCTAACGCGAACAATGAGCAGTTCTTC. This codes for CASSESNANNEQFF.

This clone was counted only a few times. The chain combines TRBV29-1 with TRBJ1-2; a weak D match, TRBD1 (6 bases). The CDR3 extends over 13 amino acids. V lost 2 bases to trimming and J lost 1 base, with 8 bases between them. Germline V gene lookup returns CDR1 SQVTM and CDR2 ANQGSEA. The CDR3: CSVERGGNYGYTF. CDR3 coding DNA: TGCAGCGTTGAAAGGGGGGGTAACTATGGCTACACCTTC. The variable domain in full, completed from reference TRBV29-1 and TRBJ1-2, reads SAVISQKPSRDICQRGTSLTIQCQVDSQVTMMFWYRQQPGQSLTLIATANQGSEATYESGFVIDKFPISRPNLTFSTLTVSNMSPEDSSIYLCSVERGGNYGYTFGSGTRLTVV.

The CDR3 nucleotides are TGCGCCAGCAGCCGATCTCAGGGGACTAACTATGGCTACACCTTC. Translating gives CASSRSQGTNYGYTF. V is TRBV5-1 and J is TRBJ1-2; D may be TRBD1 (6 bases). The ends were cut back, 4 bases at V and 0 bases at J, with 13 bases in the middle. The germline V gene encodes CDR1 SGHRS and CDR2 YFSETQ. This CDR3 region has 15 residues.